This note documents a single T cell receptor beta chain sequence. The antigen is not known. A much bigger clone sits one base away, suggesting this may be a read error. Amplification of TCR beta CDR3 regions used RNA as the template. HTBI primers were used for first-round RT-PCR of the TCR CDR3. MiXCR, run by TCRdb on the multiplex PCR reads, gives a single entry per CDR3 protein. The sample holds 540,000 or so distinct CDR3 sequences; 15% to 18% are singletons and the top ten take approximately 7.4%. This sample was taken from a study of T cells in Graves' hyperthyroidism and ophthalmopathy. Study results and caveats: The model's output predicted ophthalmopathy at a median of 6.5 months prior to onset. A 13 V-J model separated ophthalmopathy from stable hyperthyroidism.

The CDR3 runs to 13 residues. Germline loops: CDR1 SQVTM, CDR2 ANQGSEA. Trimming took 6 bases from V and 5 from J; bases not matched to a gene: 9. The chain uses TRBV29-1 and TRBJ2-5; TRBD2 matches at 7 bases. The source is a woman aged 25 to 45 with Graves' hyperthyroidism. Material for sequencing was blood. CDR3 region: CSVAGEAGETQYF. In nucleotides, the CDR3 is TGCAGCGTCGCGGGGGAGGCTGGCGAGACCCAGTACTTC. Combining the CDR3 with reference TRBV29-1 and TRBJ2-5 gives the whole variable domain SAVISQKPSRDICQRGTSLTIQCQVDSQVTMMFWYRQQPGQSLTLIATANQGSEATYESGFVIDKFPISRPNLTFSTLTVSNMSPEDSSIYLCSVAGEAGETQYFGPGTRLLVL.